This T cell receptor (beta chain) was retrieved from a study of blood T cell repertoires in COVID-19. Turning to the study itself: PBMCs, B-cell-depleted T cells, or T cells were the source of the cDNA or gDNA that made up the material.

Trimming removed 3 bases at V and 5 bases at J, with 5 bases between. This CDR3 spans 12 amino acids. Germline V CDR1 and CDR2: LNHDA, SQIVND (reference sequence). As originally analysed: For nucleated cells, counts were estimated from reference gene primer amplification. Assay used: immunoSEQ multiplex PCR; TCRdb lists only in-frame clones, some missing. That table gives V, J and clone size, and the DNA gave D and trimming. The table records roughly 45,000 clones, approximately 82% of them present only once. The sequence was collected from a human donor in a cohort sampled during active COVID-19. Material for sequencing was peripheral blood. The chain carries TRBV19 and TRBJ1-5, with D uncertain. The DNA of the CDR3 is TGTGCCAGTAGTATCGGGGATCAGCCCCAGCATTTT. Its protein is CASSIGDQPQHF.